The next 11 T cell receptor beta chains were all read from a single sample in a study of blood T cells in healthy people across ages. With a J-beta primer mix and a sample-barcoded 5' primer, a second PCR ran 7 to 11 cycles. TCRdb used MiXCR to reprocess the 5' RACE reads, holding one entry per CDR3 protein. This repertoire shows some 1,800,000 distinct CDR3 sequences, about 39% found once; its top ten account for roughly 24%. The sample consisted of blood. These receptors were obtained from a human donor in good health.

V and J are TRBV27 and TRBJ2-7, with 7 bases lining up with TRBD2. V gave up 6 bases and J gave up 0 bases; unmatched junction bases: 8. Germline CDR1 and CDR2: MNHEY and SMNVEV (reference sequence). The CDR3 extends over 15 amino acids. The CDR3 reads CASSQTRDYSYEQYF. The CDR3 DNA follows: TGTGCCAGCAGCCAAACCCGGGACTACTCCTACGAGCAGTACTTC.

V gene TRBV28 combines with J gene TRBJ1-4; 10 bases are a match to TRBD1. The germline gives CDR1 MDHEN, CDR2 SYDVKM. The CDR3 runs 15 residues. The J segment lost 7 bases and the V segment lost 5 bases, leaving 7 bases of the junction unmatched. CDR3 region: CASSQPGQGFEKLFF. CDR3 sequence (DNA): TGTGCCAGCAGTCAACCGGGACAGGGGTTTGAAAAACTGTTTTTT.

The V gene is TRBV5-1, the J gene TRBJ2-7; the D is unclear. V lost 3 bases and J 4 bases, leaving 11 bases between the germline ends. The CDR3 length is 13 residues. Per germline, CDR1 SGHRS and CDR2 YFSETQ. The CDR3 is CASSSVLGYEQYF. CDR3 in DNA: TGCGCCAGCAGCTCCGTGCTCGGATACGAGCAGTACTTC.

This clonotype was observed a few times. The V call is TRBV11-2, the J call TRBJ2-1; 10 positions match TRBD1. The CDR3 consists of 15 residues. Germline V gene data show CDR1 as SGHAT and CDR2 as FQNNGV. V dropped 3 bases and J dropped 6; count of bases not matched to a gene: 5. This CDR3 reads CASSFLGQGPNEQFF. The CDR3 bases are TGTGCCAGCAGCTTCCTGGGACAGGGGCCCAATGAGCAGTTCTTC.

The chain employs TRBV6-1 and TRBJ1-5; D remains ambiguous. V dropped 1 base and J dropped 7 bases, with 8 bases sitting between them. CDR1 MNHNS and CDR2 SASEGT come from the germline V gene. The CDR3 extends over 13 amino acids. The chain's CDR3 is CASSEVVFQPQHF. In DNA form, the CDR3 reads TGTGCCAGCAGTGAAGTTGTCTTCCAGCCCCAGCATTTT.

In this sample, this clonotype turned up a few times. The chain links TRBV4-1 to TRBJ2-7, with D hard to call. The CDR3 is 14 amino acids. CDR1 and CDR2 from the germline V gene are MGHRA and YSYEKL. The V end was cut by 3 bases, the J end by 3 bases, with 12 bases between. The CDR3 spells CASSQSNLGYEQYF. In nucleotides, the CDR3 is TGCGCCAGCAGCCAGTCCAATTTAGGCTACGAGCAGTACTTC.

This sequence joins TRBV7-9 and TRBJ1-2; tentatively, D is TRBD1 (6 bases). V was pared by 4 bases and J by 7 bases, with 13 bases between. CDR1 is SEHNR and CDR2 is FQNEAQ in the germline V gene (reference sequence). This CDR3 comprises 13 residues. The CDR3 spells CASSWEGQGGYTF. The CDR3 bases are TGTGCCAGCAGCTGGGAGGGACAAGGTGGCTACACCTTC.

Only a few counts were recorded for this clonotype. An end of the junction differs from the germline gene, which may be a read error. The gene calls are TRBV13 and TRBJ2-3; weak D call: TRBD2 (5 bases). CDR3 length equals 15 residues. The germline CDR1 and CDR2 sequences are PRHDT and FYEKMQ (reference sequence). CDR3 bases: TGTGCCAGCAGCATAGGACTTTCCGTCACAGATACGCAGTATTTT. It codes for CASSIGLSVTDTQYF. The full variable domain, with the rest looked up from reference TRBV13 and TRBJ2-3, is AAGVIQSPRHLIKEKRETATLKCYPIPRHDTVYWYQQGPGQDPQFLISFYEKMQSDKGSIPDRFSAQQFSDYHSELNMSSLELGDSALYFCASSIGLSVTDTQYFGPGTRLTVL.

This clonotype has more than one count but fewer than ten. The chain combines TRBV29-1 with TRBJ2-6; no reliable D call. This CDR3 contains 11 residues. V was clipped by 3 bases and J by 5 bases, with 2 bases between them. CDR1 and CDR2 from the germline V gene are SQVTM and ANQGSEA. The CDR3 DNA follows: TGCAGCGTTGACTGGGCCAACGTCCTGACTTTC. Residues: CSVDWANVLTF.

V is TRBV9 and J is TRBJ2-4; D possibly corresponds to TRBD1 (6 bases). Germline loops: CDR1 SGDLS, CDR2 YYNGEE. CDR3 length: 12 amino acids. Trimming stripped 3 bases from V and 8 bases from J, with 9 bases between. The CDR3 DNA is TGTGCCAGCAGCGGGGGGCAGGACATTCAGTACTTC. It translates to CASSGGQDIQYF.

CDR3 coding DNA: TGTGCCAGCAGCTTGGCCCAAATGAGGCAGTTCTTC. As protein: CASSLAQMRQFF. The V gene is TRBV5-6, the J gene TRBJ2-1; D ambiguous. CDR1 and CDR2 from the germline V gene are SGHDT and YYEEEE. Trimming took off 0 bases at V and 12 bases at J, with 10 bases between the two ends. The CDR3 has 12 residues.